This TCR beta chain was sequenced for a study of early T cells in non-severe SARS-CoV-2 infection. Study-wide background: Sequencing used unsorted whole-blood bulk RNA, so chains lack pairing.

Whole-study findings and limits: Database matching using VDJdb favored anti-spike CD8 responses, with private and CD4 specificities left missing.

Trimming shortened V by 5 bases and J by 7 bases, and 12 bases separated the two germline ends. Germline CDR1 MNHNY, CDR2 SVGAGI (reference sequence). The CDR3 runs to 13 residues. This clonotype was counted ten times or more. Antigen specificity is unknown. Each cDNA molecule carried a unique molecular identifier. TCRdb processed the 5' RACE reads anew with MiXCR; each CDR3 protein has one entry. This sample has around 50,000 distinct CDR3 sequences, with 6.2% found just once. The material sequenced was whole blood. The TCR sequence derives from an adult who was a healthcare worker with PCR-confirmed SARS-CoV-2 infection or an uninfected control (not recorded which). This rearrangement joins TRBV6-6 to TRBJ1-5; perhaps TRBD1 as D (6 bases). CDR3 sequence (DNA): TGTGCCAGCAGTACCGTGGGGGGCCAGCCCCAGCATTTT. This translates into CASSTVGGQPQHF.